Detailed here is one T cell receptor (beta chain). Its cognate antigen has yet to be identified. Per-base quality was not reported, and no clone a single base away is much larger than it. All of the isolated RNA was reverse transcribed with the High Capacity cDNA Reverse Transcription Kit, so expressed TCRB transcripts were sequenced. Deep immunoSEQ sequencing was performed on naive, central memory and regulatory T cell samples, with an average of roughly 3.3 million total reads per sample. Sorted cells were lysed in RLT buffer, and RNA was extracted using DNase-treated RNeasy Micro or Mini kits according to cell number. Each cell subset was processed separately to prevent cross-contamination, with patient and healthy donor samples processed together. TCRB sequences were amplified from cDNA with the immunoSEQ multiplex PCR, producing 87-bp fragments spanning the CDR3 region. The amplicons were sequenced using the Illumina HiSeq platform. The study's own analysis went as follows. PCR bias was computationally corrected using synthetic template baselines, reads within Hamming distance 2 were collapsed, and singletons that could not be merged were discarded. Reads were aligned against IMGT so that V, D and J genes, CDR3 length and insertions or deletions at six rearrangement sites could be assigned. Within each subset, clonotype counts were normalized to the number of sorted cells before true diversity and Gini coefficients were calculated with the tcR R package. Repertoire sharing was quantified using the overlap coefficient calculated on TCRB nucleotide sequences. This immuneACCESS table, as held by TCRdb, lists in-frame sequences with V and J called but not all clones. Of the missing ones, under half trace to an unresolved V gene in checked studies; the others have no known cause. D and trimming come from the DNA, and the V and J calls and clone size come from that table. The sample contains about 220,000 clones, roughly a tenth of them found a single time. The ten largest clones represent 1% to 1.5% of the sample.

This entry comes from a study of beta chain features in type 1 diabetes listed by TCRdb under 2018. Background on the whole study: No differences in mean age, gender distribution, total cell number or subset yield were found between patients and healthy donors. Across all samples, around 100 million sorted cells were examined, and cell number per subset correlated strongly with RNA yield. Naive and central memory subsets were obtained from all 30 or so donors, but regulatory and stem cell-like memory subsets were isolated from only 8 patients and 8 healthy donors. In the study, recently diagnosed type 1 diabetes patients and matched healthy donors were compared on the TCRB repertoires of their sorted circulating CD4+ T cell subsets.

Compared with germline, V lacks 6 bases and J lacks 9 bases; bases without a gene match: 3. From the cysteine up to the phenylalanine, the CDR3 has a length of 12 residues. The DNA shown is the 36-base CDR3, in frame from base 1. Taken from the germline V gene, the CDR1 and CDR2 loops are SGHNT and YENEEA. General conclusions and limits of the study: Type 1 diabetes patients showed a moderate but significant shortening of TCRB CDR3 length in all four CD4+ subsets. Fewer insertions and more nucleotide deletions at VDJ recombination sites were observed in patients with type 1 diabetes, implying thymic rearrangement abnormalities. HLA sub-analyses involved small numbers of individuals, so any influence of HLA type on TCRB rearrangement remained unresolved. Naive, central memory and regulatory TCRB repertoires appeared more similar among patients than among healthy donors. Because cDNA was sequenced instead of genomic DNA, highly expressing activated cells could be over-represented, though the groups showed no difference in activation or CD3 levels. PCR may preferentially amplify shorter templates, but because patient and control samples were amplified and corrected together, any resulting skew would affect both groups equally.

A single peripheral blood draw of around 120 mL on average was collected from each donor into heparinised tubes. A BD FACSAria II and a panel including CD45RO, CCR7, CD25, CD127, CD95 and CD27 were used to sort naive, central memory, regulatory and stem cell-like memory CD4+ T cells. Every sorted population had a purity above 95%. PBMCs were isolated immediately by Lymphoprep density gradient centrifugation and stained directly without culture. So that batch effects would be minimized, each experiment stained and sorted samples in pairs, pairing one healthy donor with one patient. Specimen: central memory CD4+ T cells from blood. The chain uses TRBV11-3 and TRBJ2-1; 9 of the junction bases match TRBD2. This TCR was sampled from a man aged 18 to 30 in good health. The nucleotides read TGTGCCAGCAGGTATAGCGGGGGTGAGCAGTTCTTC. It codes for CASRYSGGEQFF.